Below are 14 T cell receptor beta chains sequenced from a single sample in a study of blood T cell repertoires in COVID-19. Measured with immunoSEQ multiplex PCR; TCRdb has only the in-frame clones, and not every one. The sample consists of hundreds of thousands of clones, over 75% of them appearing once. The specimen sequenced was PBMCs or T cells enriched from blood (not recorded which). Receptors were obtained from a man aged 30 to 45 who had recovered from COVID-19.

V gene TRBV6-5 combines with J gene TRBJ2-1; tentative D call: TRBD1 (5 bases). The V gene lost 2 bases and the J gene lost 8 bases, with 13 bases spanning the gap. The CDR3 is made up of 14 amino acids. The germline V gene has CDR1 MNHEY and CDR2 SVGAGI. The DNA of the CDR3 is TGTGCCAGCAGTTACAGGGGTAGTTCCGATGAGCAGTTCTTC. The encoded protein is CASSYRGSSDEQFF.

With regard to this clone: This specimen includes other DNA sequences encoding the same CDR3. The CDR3 coding sequence is TGCGCCAGCAGCTCCGGGACTAGCGGGTACGAGCAGTACTTC. It translates to CASSSGTSGYEQYF. V usage is TRBV5-1 and J usage is TRBJ2-7; TRBD2 aligns across 12 bases. CDR1 and CDR2 from the germline V gene are SGHRS and YFSETQ. CDR3 length equals 14 residues. The ends lost 3 bases at V and 4 bases at J; junction bases unmatched: 2.

The genes are TRBV24-1 and TRBJ2-3; a weak D match, TRBD2 (5 bases). The ends were cut back, 3 bases at V and 3 bases at J, with 21 bases in the middle. CDR3 length: 18 residues. Per germline, CDR1 KGHDR and CDR2 SFDVKD. The CDR3 DNA is TGTGCCACCAGTGATGGGCGAGACGGAGGATCGTTAACAGATACGCAGTATTTT. This gives the protein CATSDGRDGGSLTDTQYF.

The rearrangement links TRBV5-1 to TRBJ2-1; 10 nucleotides match TRBD1. The trim removed 4 bases at V and 2 bases at J, leaving 6 bases unmatched. The CDR3 has 16 amino acids. Germline V gene sequence: CDR1 SGHRS, CDR2 YFSETQ. CDR3 sequence (DNA): TGCGCCAGCAGCCAAGGACAGGGGGTCGCCTACAATGAGCAGTTCTTC. Encoded protein: CASSQGQGVAYNEQFF.

As DNA, the CDR3 is TGTGCCAGCAGCACAGCTTTGGGTGAAAAACTGTTTTTT. It translates to CASSTALGEKLFF. This rearrangement joins TRBV3-1 (or the pseudogene TRBV3-2) to TRBJ1-4; D uncertain. The CDR3 covers 13 residues. Germline V gives CDR1 LGHDT, CDR2 YNNKEL (reference sequence). V lost 5 bases and J 7 bases, leaving 11 bases between the germline ends.

This clone was detected once. This chain connects TRBV5-1 to TRBJ2-2; the match to TRBD1 covers 8 bases. The CDR3 extends over 15 amino acids. CDR1 is SGHRS, CDR2 YFSETQ, per germline. Trimming removed 3 bases from V and 5 bases from J; junction bases left unmatched: 6. This CDR3 reads CASSSGQVPTGELFF. The CDR3 DNA follows: TGCGCCAGCAGCTCGGGACAGGTTCCAACCGGGGAGCTGTTTTTT.

The V call is TRBV27, the J call TRBJ1-5; tentatively, D is TRBD1 (5 bases). Germline CDR1 and CDR2: MNHEY and SMNVEV (reference sequence). The CDR3 consists of 13 residues. The V gene lost 4 bases and the J gene lost 3 bases, with 7 bases spanning the gap. The CDR3 here is CASSSRVNQPQHF. In DNA, the CDR3 is TGTGCCAGCAGTTCCAGGGTCAATCAGCCCCAGCATTTT.

The rearrangement uses TRBV7-2 and TRBJ1-5, with D hard to call. In germline, CDR1 is SGHTA, CDR2 FQGNSA. This CDR3 is 14 amino acids long. V was pared by 3 bases and J by 4 bases, with 10 bases between. CDR3 DNA: TGTGCCAGCAGCTTGAAAAATCTAAATCAGCCCCAGCATTTT. It yields the protein CASSLKNLNQPQHF.

V is TRBV30 and J is TRBJ1-1; D unclear. In germline, CDR1 is GTSNPN, CDR2 SVGIG (reference sequence). The CDR3 length is 13 residues. V shed 3 bases and J shed 1 base, with 9 bases lying between them. Here the CDR3 DNA reads TGTGCCTGGAGCCTGTCGTGGAACACTGAAGCTTTCTTT. Amino acid sequence: CAWSLSWNTEAFF.

V gene TRBV7-2 combines with J gene TRBJ2-7, with TRBD2 matching over 11 bases. The V gene end was trimmed by 5 bases and the J gene end by 5 bases; junction bases not matched to a gene: 14. The CDR3 spans 17 residues. Germline V gene lookup returns CDR1 SGHTA and CDR2 FQGNSA. DNA for the CDR3: TGTGCCAGCAGCCGGAGAGTCGCACTAGCGGGAGCGGACGAGCAGTACTTC. Translation: CASSRRVALAGADEQYF.

The rearrangement links TRBV13 to TRBJ2-7; 11 bases align to TRBD1. Germline-derived CDR1 and CDR2 are PRHDT and FYEKMQ (reference sequence). This CDR3 has 16 amino acids. Germline trimming cut 7 bases from V and 3 bases from J; bases unmatched to any gene: 11. The chain's CDR3 is CASTKTPGTGGYEQYF. In DNA form, the CDR3 reads TGTGCCAGCACCAAAACCCCCGGGACAGGGGGCTACGAGCAGTACTTC.

The V call is TRBV30, the J call TRBJ1-2, with a possible D match to TRBD1 (5 bases). V lost 2 bases to trimming and J lost 5 bases, with 9 bases between them. Per germline, CDR1 GTSNPN and CDR2 SVGIG (reference sequence). CDR3 length equals 12 residues. CDR3: CAWSPGLYGYTF. The CDR3 DNA follows: TGTGCCTGGAGTCCGGGACTTTATGGCTACACCTTC. The full variable domain, completed using reference TRBV30 and TRBJ1-2, is SQTIHQWPATLVQPVGSPLSLECTVEGTSNPNLYWYRQAAGRGLQLLFYSVGIGQISSEVPQNLSASRPQDRQFILSSKKLLLSDSGFYLCAWSPGLYGYTFGSGTRLTVV.

The V and J genes are TRBV19 and TRBJ2-1; 12 bases are a match to TRBD2. Germline trimming cut 0 bases from V and 3 bases from J; bases unmatched to any gene: 3. Germline V gene lookup returns CDR1 LNHDA and CDR2 SQIVND (reference sequence). CDR3 length: 17 amino acids. CDR3 in DNA: TGTGCCAGTAGTATAGAACTAGCGGGAGGAGGCTACAATGAGCAGTTCTTC. Translating gives CASSIELAGGGYNEQFF.

The chain combines TRBV11-2 with TRBJ2-1; the D is unclear. The germline V and J ends were trimmed by 4 bases and 5 bases, with 12 bases remaining between them. Germline V CDR1 and CDR2: SGHAT, FQNNGV. There are 14 residues in the CDR3. CDR3 DNA: TGTGCCAGCAGCTCCCCGCTCACAAACAATGAGCAGTTCTTC. Protein: CASSSPLTNNEQFF.